Listed here are 5 T cell receptor beta chains from one sample, sequenced in a study of shared clonotypes between healthy human individuals. Profiling relied on immunoSEQ multiplex PCR, and the TCRdb table lists in-frame clones only, not all of them. Here the sample spans about 1.5 million clones, approximately 98% being singletons. The sample comprised naive CD4+ T cells sorted from blood. As for subset: CD45RA+ positively selected. The receptors were gathered from a man aged 30 to 45 in good health.

The table lists this clone with a count of one. CDR3 sequence reads: CASSPLPVITYEQYF. In nucleotides, the CDR3 is TGCGCCAGCAGCCCCCTCCCCGTAATAACCTACGAGCAGTACTTC. The chain employs TRBV5-1 and TRBJ2-7; no definite D call. Germline loops: CDR1 SGHRS, CDR2 YFSETQ. V lost 4 bases, J lost 2 bases, and 16 bases lay in between. The CDR3 runs to 15 residues.

V and J are TRBV29-1 and TRBJ1-1; 7 nucleotides agree with TRBD1. V shed 4 bases, J shed 1 base, and the junction held 6 bases outside the gene matches. The CDR3 loop spans 14 amino acids. Germline values: CDR1 SQVTM, CDR2 ANQGSEA. The CDR3 DNA sequence: TGCAGCGTTGGGGCAGGGGGACCGAACACTGAAGCTTTCTTT. Translation gives CSVGAGGPNTEAFF. Supplemented by reference TRBV29-1 and TRBJ1-1, the full variable domain reads SAVISQKPSRDICQRGTSLTIQCQVDSQVTMMFWYRQQPGQSLTLIATANQGSEATYESGFVIDKFPISRPNLTFSTLTVSNMSPEDSSIYLCSVGAGGPNTEAFFGQGTRLTVV.

As for this clone: This same CDR3 is encoded by further DNA sequences in the sample. The chain has TRBV18 and TRBJ2-7, with D perhaps TRBD2 (5 bases). CDR3 length: 13 amino acids. V was pared by 3 bases and J by 4 bases, with 10 bases between. CDR1 is KGHSH and CDR2 is LQKENI in the germline V gene. DNA of the CDR3: TGTGCCAGCTCACCCGGGGTAGGATACGAGCAGTACTTC. This encodes CASSPGVGYEQYF.

The rearrangement joins TRBV6-5 to TRBJ1-1; D is unclear. The CDR3 spans 10 residues. Looked up from germline, CDR1 is MNHEY and CDR2 is SVGAGI. In nucleotides, the CDR3 is TGTGCTGACAACGGGTCTGAAGCTTTCTTT. Translating it yields CADNGSEAFF.

The chain carries TRBV27 and TRBJ2-6; unclear D gene. The CDR3 spans 12 residues. V was pared by 5 bases and J by 10 bases, with 9 bases between. CDR1 and CDR2 from the germline V gene are MNHEY and SMNVEV (reference sequence). The CDR3 region is CASSPPPNVLTF. The DNA of the CDR3 is TGTGCCAGCAGTCCCCCTCCGAACGTCCTGACTTTC. The whole variable domain, filled in from reference TRBV27 and TRBJ2-6, reads EAQVTQNPRYLITVTGKKLTVTCSQNMNHEYMSWYRQDPGLGLRQIYYSMNVEVTDKGDVPEGYKVSRKEKRNFPLILESPSPNQTSLYFCASSPPPNVLTFGAGSRLTVL.